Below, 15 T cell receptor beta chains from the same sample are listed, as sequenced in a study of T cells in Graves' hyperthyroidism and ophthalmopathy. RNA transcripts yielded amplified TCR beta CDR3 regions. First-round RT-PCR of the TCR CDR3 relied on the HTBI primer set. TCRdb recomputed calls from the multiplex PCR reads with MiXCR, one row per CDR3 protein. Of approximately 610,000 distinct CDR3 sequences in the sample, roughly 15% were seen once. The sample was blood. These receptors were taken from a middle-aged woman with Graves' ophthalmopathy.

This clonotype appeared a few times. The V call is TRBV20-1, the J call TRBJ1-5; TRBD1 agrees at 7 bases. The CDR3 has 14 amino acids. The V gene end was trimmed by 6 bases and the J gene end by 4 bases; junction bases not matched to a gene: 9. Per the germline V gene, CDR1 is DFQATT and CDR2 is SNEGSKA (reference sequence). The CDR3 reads CSALDRIENQPQHF. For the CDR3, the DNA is TGCAGTGCCCTGGACAGGATTGAGAATCAGCCCCAGCATTTT.

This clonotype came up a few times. The CDR3 coding sequence is TGTGCCATCACCGAGCGGGAGTCTGGCGGGGAGCTGTTTTTT. It yields the protein CAITERESGGELFF. The rearrangement uses TRBV10-3 and TRBJ2-2; 8 bases align to TRBD2. Germline assignment: CDR1 ENHRY and CDR2 SYGVKD. There are 14 residues in the CDR3. V dropped 7 bases and J dropped 7; count of bases not matched to a gene: 8.

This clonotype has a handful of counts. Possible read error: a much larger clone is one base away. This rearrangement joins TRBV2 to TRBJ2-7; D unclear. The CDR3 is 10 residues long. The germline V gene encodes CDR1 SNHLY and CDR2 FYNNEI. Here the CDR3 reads CASTKYAQYF. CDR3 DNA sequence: TGTGCCAGCACCAAATACGCGCAGTACTTC. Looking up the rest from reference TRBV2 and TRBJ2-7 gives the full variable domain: EPEVTQTPSHQVTQMGQEVILRCVPISNHLYFYWYRQILGQKVEFLVSFYNNEISEKSEIFDDQFSVERPDGSNFTLKIRSTKLEDSAMYFCASTKYAQYFGPGTRLTVT.

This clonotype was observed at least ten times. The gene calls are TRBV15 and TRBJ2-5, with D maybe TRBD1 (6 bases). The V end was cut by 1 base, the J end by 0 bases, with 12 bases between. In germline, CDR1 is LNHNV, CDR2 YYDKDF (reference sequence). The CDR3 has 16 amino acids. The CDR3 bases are TGTGCCACCAGCAGAGGCAACGACAGGTACCAAGAGACCCAGTACTTC. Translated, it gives CATSRGNDRYQETQYF.

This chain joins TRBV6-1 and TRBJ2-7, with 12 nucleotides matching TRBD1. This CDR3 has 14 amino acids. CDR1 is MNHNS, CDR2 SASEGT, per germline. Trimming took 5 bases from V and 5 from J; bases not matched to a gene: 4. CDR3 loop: CASSRGDRGHEQYF. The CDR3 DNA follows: TGTGCCAGCAGTCGGGGGGACAGGGGGCACGAGCAGTACTTC.

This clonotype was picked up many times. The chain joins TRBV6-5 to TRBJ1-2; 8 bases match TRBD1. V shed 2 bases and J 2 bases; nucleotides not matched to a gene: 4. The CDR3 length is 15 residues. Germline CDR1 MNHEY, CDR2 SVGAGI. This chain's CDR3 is CASSYTDRENYGYTF. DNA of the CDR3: TGTGCCAGCAGTTACACGGACAGGGAGAACTATGGCTACACCTTC.

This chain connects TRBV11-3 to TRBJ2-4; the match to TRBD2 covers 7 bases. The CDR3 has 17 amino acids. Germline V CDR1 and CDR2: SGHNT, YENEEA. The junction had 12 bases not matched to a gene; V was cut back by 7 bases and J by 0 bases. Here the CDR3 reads CASIMGGFVLAKNIQYF. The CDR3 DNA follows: TGTGCCAGCATCATGGGGGGGTTTGTCCTAGCCAAAAACATTCAGTACTTC.

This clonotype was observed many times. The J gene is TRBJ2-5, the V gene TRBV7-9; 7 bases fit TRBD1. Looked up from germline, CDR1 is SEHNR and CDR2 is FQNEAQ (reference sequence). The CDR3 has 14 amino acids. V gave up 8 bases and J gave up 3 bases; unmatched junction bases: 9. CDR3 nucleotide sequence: TGTGCCAGCGGGCCGGACAGGCCGGAAGAGACCCAGTACTTC. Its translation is CASGPDRPEETQYF.

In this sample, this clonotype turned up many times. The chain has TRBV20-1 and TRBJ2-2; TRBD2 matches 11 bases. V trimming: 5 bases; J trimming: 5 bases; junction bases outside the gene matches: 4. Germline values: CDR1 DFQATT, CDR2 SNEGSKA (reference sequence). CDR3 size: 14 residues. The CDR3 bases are TGCAGTGCTGGGGGACTAGCGGTGACCGGGGAGCTGTTTTTT. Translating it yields CSAGGLAVTGELFF.

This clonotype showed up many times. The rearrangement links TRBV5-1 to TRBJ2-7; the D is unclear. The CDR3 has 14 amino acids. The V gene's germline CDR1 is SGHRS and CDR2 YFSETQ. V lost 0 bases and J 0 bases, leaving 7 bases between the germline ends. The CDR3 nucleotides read TGCGCCAGCAGCTTGGCACAGAACTCCTACGAGCAGTACTTC. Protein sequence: CASSLAQNSYEQYF.

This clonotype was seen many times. Here the CDR3 DNA reads TGCAGCGCCGACAGGGGGGCAGGGACTGAAGCTTTCTTT. Protein: CSADRGAGTEAFF. The J gene is TRBJ1-1, the V gene TRBV29-1; 9 nucleotides match TRBD1. V lost 7 bases to trimming and J lost 5 bases; unmatched junction nucleotides: 8. CDR1 is SQVTM and CDR2 is ANQGSEA in the germline V gene. The CDR3 extends over 13 amino acids. Variable domain in full (rest from reference TRBV29-1 and TRBJ1-1): SAVISQKPSRDICQRGTSLTIQCQVDSQVTMMFWYRQQPGQSLTLIATANQGSEATYESGFVIDKFPISRPNLTFSTLTVSNMSPEDSSIYLCSADRGAGTEAFFGQGTRLTVV.

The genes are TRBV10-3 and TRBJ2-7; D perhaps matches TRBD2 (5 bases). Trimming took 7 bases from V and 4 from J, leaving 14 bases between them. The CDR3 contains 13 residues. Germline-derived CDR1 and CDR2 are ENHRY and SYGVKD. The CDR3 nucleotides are TGTGCCATCAAGGGAGAGGGCTGGTACGAGCAGTACTTC. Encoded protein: CAIKGEGWYEQYF.

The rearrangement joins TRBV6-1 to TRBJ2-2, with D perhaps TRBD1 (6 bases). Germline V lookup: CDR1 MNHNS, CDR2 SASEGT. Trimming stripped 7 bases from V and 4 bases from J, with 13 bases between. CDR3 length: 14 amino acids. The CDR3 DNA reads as TGTGCCAGCATCCGGGACACCACCACCGGGGAGCTGTTTTTT. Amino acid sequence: CASIRDTTTGELFF.

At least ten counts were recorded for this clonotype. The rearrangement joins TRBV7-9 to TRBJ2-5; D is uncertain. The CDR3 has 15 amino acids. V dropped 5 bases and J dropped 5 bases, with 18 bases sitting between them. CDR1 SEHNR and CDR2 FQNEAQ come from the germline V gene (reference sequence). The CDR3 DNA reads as TGTGCCAGCAGCCCTGGGATAGTAGCTCGGGAGACCCAGTACTTC. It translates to CASSPGIVARETQYF.

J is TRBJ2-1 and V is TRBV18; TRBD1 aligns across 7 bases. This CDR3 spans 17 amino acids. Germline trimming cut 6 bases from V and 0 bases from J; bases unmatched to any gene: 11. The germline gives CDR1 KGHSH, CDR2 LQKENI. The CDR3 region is CASSGQDLSPSYNEQFF. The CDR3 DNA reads TGTGCCAGCTCTGGACAGGATCTTTCACCCTCCTACAATGAGCAGTTCTTC.